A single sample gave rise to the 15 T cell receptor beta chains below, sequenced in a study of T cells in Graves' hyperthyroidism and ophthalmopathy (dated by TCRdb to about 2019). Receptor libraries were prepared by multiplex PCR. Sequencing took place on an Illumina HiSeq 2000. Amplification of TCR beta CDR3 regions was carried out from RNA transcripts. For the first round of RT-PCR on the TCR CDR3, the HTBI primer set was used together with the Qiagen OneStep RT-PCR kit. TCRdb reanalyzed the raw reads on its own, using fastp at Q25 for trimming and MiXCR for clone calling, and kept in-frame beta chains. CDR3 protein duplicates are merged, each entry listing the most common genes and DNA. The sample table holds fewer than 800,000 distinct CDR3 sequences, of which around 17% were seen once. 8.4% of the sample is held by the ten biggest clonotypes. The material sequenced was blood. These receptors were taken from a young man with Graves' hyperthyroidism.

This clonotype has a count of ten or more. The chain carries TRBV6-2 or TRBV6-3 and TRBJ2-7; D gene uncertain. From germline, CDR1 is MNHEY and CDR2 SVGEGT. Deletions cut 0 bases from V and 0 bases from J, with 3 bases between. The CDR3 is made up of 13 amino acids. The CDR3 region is CASSYSLSYEQYF. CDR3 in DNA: TGTGCCAGCAGTTACTCCCTCTCCTACGAGCAGTACTTC.

This CDR3 is CATLREGTRIRYTF. CDR3 in DNA: TGTGCCACCCTCCGGGAGGGGACACGGATACGCTACACCTTC. This chain joins TRBV12-3 or TRBV12-4 and TRBJ1-2; a possible D gene is TRBD1 (6 bases). Trimming shortened V by 10 bases and J by 9 bases, and 24 bases separated the two germline ends. The CDR3 contains 14 residues.

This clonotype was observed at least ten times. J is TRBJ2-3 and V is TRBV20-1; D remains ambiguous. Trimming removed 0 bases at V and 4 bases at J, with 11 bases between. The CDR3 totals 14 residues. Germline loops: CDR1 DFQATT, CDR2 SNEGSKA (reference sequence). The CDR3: CSAREGSLADTQYF. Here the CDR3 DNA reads TGCAGTGCTAGAGAGGGCTCCCTTGCAGATACGCAGTATTTT.

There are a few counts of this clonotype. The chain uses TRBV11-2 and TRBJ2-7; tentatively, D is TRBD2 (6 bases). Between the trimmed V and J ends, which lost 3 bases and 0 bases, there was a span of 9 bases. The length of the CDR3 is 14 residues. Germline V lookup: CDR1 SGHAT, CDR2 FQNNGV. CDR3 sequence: CASSLGLTSYEQYF. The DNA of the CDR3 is TGTGCCAGCAGCTTGGGACTTACCTCCTACGAGCAGTACTTC. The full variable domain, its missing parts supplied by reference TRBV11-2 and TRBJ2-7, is EAGVAQSPRYKIIEKRQSVAFWCNPISGHATLYWYQQILGQGPKLLIQFQNNGVVDDSQLPKDRFSAERLKGVDSTLKIQPAKLEDSAVYLCASSLGLTSYEQYFGPGTRLTVT.

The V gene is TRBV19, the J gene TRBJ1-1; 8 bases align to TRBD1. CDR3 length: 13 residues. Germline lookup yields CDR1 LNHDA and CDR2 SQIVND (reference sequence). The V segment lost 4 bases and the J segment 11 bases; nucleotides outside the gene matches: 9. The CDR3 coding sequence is TGTGCCAGTAGTAGAAAAGGGACAGGTTGGGCTTTCTTT. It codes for CASSRKGTGWAFF.

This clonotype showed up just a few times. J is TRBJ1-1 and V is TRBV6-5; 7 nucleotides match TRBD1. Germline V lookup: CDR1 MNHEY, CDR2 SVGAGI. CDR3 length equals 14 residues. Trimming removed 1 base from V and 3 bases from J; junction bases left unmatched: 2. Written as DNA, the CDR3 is TGTGCCAGCAGTTACTTCAGGGGGGACACTGAAGCTTTCTTT. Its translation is CASSYFRGDTEAFF.

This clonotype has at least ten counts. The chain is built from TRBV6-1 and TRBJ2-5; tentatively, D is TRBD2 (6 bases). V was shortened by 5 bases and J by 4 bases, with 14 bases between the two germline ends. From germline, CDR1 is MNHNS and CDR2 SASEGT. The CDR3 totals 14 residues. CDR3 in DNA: TGTGCCAGCAGTAAAGGCGGGGCGCGAGAGACCCAGTACTTC. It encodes CASSKGGARETQYF.

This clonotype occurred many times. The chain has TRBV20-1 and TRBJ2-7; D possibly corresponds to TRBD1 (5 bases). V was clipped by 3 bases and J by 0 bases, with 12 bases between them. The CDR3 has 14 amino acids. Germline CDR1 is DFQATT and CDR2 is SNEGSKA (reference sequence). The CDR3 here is CSASGHTSSYEQYF. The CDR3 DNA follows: TGCAGTGCTAGCGGACACACGAGCTCCTACGAGCAGTACTTC.

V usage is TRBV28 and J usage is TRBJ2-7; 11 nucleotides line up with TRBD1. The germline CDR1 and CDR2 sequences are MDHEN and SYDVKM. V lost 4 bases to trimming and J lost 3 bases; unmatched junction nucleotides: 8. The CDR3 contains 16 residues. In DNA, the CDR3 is TGTGCCAGCAGTTCCTTTCCGGGACAGGGGGGCTACGAGCAGTACTTC. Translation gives CASSSFPGQGGYEQYF.

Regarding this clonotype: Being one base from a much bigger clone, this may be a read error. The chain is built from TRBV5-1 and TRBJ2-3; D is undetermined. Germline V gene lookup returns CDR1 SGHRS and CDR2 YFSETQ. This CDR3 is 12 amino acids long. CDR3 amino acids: CASRMGTDAQYF. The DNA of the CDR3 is TGCGCCAGCAGAATGGGTACAGATGCGCAGTATTTT.

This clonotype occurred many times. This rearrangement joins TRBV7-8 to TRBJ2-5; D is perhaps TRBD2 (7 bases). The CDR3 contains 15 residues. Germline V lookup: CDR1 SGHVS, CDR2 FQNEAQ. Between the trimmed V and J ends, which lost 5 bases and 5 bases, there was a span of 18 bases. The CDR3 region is CASSPRGGLSETQYF. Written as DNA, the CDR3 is TGTGCCAGCAGCCCAAGGGGGGGACTCTCGGAGACCCAGTACTTC.

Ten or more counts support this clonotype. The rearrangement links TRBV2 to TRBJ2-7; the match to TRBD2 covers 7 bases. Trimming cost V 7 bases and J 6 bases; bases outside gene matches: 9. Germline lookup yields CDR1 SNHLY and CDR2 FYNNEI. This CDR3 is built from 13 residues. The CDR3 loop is CASTTAGVREQYF. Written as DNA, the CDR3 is TGTGCCAGCACCACTGCGGGGGTTCGCGAGCAGTACTTC.

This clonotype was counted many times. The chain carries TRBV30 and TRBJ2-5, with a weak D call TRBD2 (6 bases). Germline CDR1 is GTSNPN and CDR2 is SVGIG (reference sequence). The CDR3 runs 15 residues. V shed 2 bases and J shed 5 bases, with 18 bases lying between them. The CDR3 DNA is TGTGCCTGGAGTCGGCGGGACCCGGGGATCGAGACCCAGTACTTC. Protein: CAWSRRDPGIETQYF.

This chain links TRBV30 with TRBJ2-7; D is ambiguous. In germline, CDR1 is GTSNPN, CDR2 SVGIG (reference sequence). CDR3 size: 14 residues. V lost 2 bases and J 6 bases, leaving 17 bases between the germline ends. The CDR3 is CAWSLSRAACEQYF. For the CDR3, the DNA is TGTGCCTGGAGTCTGAGCCGGGCGGCCTGCGAGCAGTACTTC.

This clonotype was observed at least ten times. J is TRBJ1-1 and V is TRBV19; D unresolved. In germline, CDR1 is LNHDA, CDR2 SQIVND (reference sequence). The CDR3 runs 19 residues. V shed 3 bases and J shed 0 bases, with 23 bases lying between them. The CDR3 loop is CASSISIKTWRRMNTEAFF. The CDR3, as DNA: TGTGCCAGTAGTATTAGCATCAAGACGTGGCGTCGGATGAACACTGAAGCTTTCTTT.